The next 14 T cell receptor beta chains were all read from a single sample in a study of vaccination effects on CD4 cells after COVID-19. For these TCRs, the target antigens are not known. Assay used: immunoSEQ multiplex PCR; TCRdb lists only in-frame clones, some missing. The table lists around 63,000 clones, around three quarters of them singletons. The ViraFEST assay expanded antigen-specific CD4+ T cells with viral peptide pools before sequencing. CD4+ T cells were isolated after about eleven days of culture. Among the vaccine recipients, none had a prior SARS-CoV-2 infection, and nucleocapsid antibodies were negative. This sample comprised CD4+ T cells from PBMCs cultured with HCoV-OC43 spike peptides, obtained before COVID-19 vaccination. Subset indicated: HCoV-OC43 spike overlapping peptide pool stimulation. These receptors originate from a human donor who received a COVID-19 vaccine.

The count of this clone is one. Mismatch with germline at one junction end may stem from a read error. The chain has TRBV24-1 and TRBJ1-1; 7 nucleotides match TRBD1. Germline V gene sequence: CDR1 KGHDR, CDR2 SFDVKD. CDR3 length: 15 residues. Written as DNA, the CDR3 is TGTGCCACCAGTGCTTTGACAGGGTCGAACACTGAAGCTTTCTTT. This gives the protein CATSALTGSNTEAFF.

V gene TRBV2 combines with J gene TRBJ1-1, with D unclear. This CDR3 comprises 13 residues. Germline CDR1 and CDR2: SNHLY and FYNNEI. V lost 0 bases, J lost 2 bases, and 4 bases lay in between. DNA for the CDR3: TGTGCCAGCAGTGAAGCGTTTAACACTGAAGCTTTCTTT. Translating it yields CASSEAFNTEAFF.

This clone was seen a single time. V is TRBV7-2 and J is TRBJ1-1; 8 bases are a match to TRBD1. Trimming at V came to 6 bases and at J to 4 bases, leaving 4 bases not matched to a gene. CDR1 is SGHTA, CDR2 FQGNSA, per germline. The CDR3 sequence is 13 residues long. CDR3 loop: CASSRTGSTEAFF. The CDR3 DNA reads TGTGCCAGCAGTCGGACAGGGAGCACTGAAGCTTTCTTT.

The chain uses TRBV29-1 and TRBJ1-3; no reliable D call. Germline CDR1 is SQVTM and CDR2 is ANQGSEA. The CDR3 has 14 residues. The V and J ends lost 5 bases and 2 bases respectively, with 13 bases between them. For the CDR3, the DNA is TGCAGCGTTCATAAGTCTGGGGCTGGAAACACCATATATTTT. Its translation is CSVHKSGAGNTIYF.

V gene TRBV5-1 combines with J gene TRBJ2-2, with a possible D match to TRBD2 (6 bases). The CDR3 is made up of 15 amino acids. CDR1 is SGHRS, CDR2 YFSETQ, per germline. V shed 3 bases and J shed 1 base, with 10 bases lying between them. This CDR3 reads CASSSRGGNTGELFF. The CDR3 DNA sequence: TGCGCCAGCAGCTCCCGGGGAGGGAACACCGGGGAGCTGTTTTTT.

This clone was counted only a few times. The V and J genes are TRBV4-1 and TRBJ1-6; 7 bases map to TRBD1. Trimming cost V 0 bases and J 10 bases; bases outside gene matches: 9. This CDR3 has 16 amino acids. CDR1 and CDR2 from the germline V gene are MGHRA and YSYEKL. CDR3 sequence reads: CASSQDSRGSDSPLHF. In DNA, the CDR3 is TGCGCCAGCAGCCAAGACAGCAGGGGGTCGGACTCACCCCTCCACTTT.

This sequence joins TRBV7-9 and TRBJ1-3; weak D call: TRBD1 (5 bases). The CDR3 is 14 residues long. V lost 3 bases, J lost 8 bases, and 14 bases lay in between. CDR1 SEHNR and CDR2 FQNEAQ come from the germline V gene (reference sequence). CDR3 sequence (DNA): TGTGCCAGCAGCTTCGGGGCAGGCATGGACACCATATATTTT. Protein product: CASSFGAGMDTIYF.

The chain employs TRBV7-2 and TRBJ2-7, with 9 bases identical to TRBD1. There are 14 residues in the CDR3. Looked up from germline, CDR1 is SGHTA and CDR2 is FQGNSA. V was clipped by 5 bases and J by 6 bases; unmatched bases: 8. The CDR3: CASSQYGQGREQYV. In DNA, the CDR3 is TGTGCCAGCAGCCAATACGGACAGGGGCGCGAGCAGTACGTC.

The chain joins TRBV19 to TRBJ1-3, with D tentatively TRBD1 (6 bases). Trimming removed 4 bases at V and 1 base at J, with 14 bases between. There are 16 residues in the CDR3. Germline V gene data show CDR1 as LNHDA and CDR2 as SQIVND (reference sequence). This CDR3 is CASSKGGTRSGNTIYF. In DNA form, the CDR3 reads TGTGCCAGTAGTAAGGGGGGAACGCGGTCTGGAAACACCATATATTTT.

The chain couples TRBV7-9 to TRBJ2-4; 9 positions agree with TRBD1. Looked up from germline, CDR1 is SEHNR and CDR2 is FQNEAQ (reference sequence). This CDR3 contains 13 residues. J gave up 6 bases and V 4 bases, and 1 base lay outside the gene matches. The CDR3 DNA sequence: TGTGCCAGCAGCTCGGGACAGGGAAACATTCAGTACTTC. It specifies CASSSGQGNIQYF.

The chain has TRBV7-3 and TRBJ1-6; D not certain. This CDR3 has 14 amino acids. Per the germline V gene, CDR1 is SGHTA and CDR2 is FQGTGA. Trimming stripped 3 bases from V and 5 bases from J, with 8 bases between. Here the CDR3 DNA reads TGTGCCAGCAGCTTTTCGTCCAATAATTCACCCCTCCACTTT. Translating it yields CASSFSSNNSPLHF.

This chain links TRBV12-5 with TRBJ2-1; 10 positions match TRBD1. The ends lost 9 bases at V and 7 bases at J; junction bases unmatched: 6. The CDR3 has 13 amino acids. The germline gives CDR1 LGHNT, CDR2 FRNRAP. For the CDR3, the DNA is TGTGCTAGCAGACAGGGGGCATGGAATGAGCAGTTCTTC. Translation gives CASRQGAWNEQFF.

In this sample, this clone turned up a few times. The J gene is TRBJ1-1, the V gene TRBV29-1, with D possibly being TRBD1 (5 bases). CDR1 is SQVTM, CDR2 ANQGSEA, per germline. V was trimmed by 5 bases and J by 5 bases, leaving 12 bases between them. The CDR3 extends over 12 amino acids. This chain's CDR3 is CSVRGRGTEAFF. The CDR3 bases are TGCAGCGTTCGGGGGAGGGGTACTGAAGCTTTCTTT.

Worth noting for this clone: Other DNA sequences in this sample translate to the same CDR3. The chain recombines TRBV7-2 with TRBJ2-5, with D possibly TRBD1 on 5 matching bases. Germline CDR1 SGHTA, CDR2 FQGNSA. The CDR3 is made up of 14 amino acids. Trimming took 3 bases from V and 2 from J, leaving 10 bases between them. The CDR3 loop is CASSLGRLQETQYF. The CDR3 bases are TGTGCCAGCAGCTTGGGGCGGCTTCAAGAGACCCAGTACTTC.